This T cell receptor (beta chain) came from a study of cytomegalovirus exposure and HLA in healthy donors. Broader study findings: Most CMV-associated TCR beta chains were later found to appear HLA-restricted.

13 Jbeta primers and 60 Vbeta primers were used for the PCR. Libraries were prepared by immunoSEQ multiplex PCR; TCRdb keeps only in-frame clonotypes and omits some of them. The sample has approximately 110,000 clones, around 80% seen once. A note on this clone: Its antigen is not known.

V lost 4 bases and J 11 bases, leaving 13 bases between the germline ends. The CDR3 contains 12 residues. Germline CDR1 is SGHDT and CDR2 is YYEEEE. The source is a man in his forties or fifties in good health and CMV-seronegative. The chain recombines TRBV5-6 with TRBJ1-5; D gene unclear. Input material: PBMCs. CDR3: CASSATGWAQHF. The CDR3, as DNA: TGTGCCAGCAGCGCCACGGGGTGGGCCCAGCATTTT.